These 3 T cell receptor beta chains came from one sample sequenced in a study of blood T cell repertoires in COVID-19. Method: immunoSEQ multiplex PCR; TCRdb's copy keeps in-frame clones and lacks some. The sample records over 150,000 clones, 75% to 85% being singletons. Input material: peripheral blood. These TCRs come from an older woman with COVID-19, enrolled during active disease.

The rearrangement links TRBV3-1 (or the pseudogene TRBV3-2) to TRBJ1-4; unclear D gene. There are 15 residues in the CDR3. V lost 4 bases, J lost 2 bases, and 11 bases lay in between. The germline V gene encodes CDR1 LGHDT and CDR2 YNNKEL (reference sequence). The CDR3 region has the DNA TGTGCCAGCAGCCTGTGGAGGTCCACTAATGAAAAACTGTTTTTT. Amino acids: CASSLWRSTNEKLFF.

The genes are TRBV10-2 and TRBJ2-7; D remains ambiguous. The CDR3 spans 12 residues. V was trimmed by 5 bases and J by 3 bases, leaving 8 bases between them. Germline values: CDR1 WSHSY, CDR2 SAAADI. CDR3 amino acids: CASSYNNYEQYV. DNA of the CDR3: TGCGCCAGCAGTTATAACAACTACGAGCAGTACGTC.

This clone was counted between two and nine times. The chain has TRBV7-2 and TRBJ1-2; no clear D gene. The CDR3 sequence is 14 residues long. CDR1 and CDR2 (germline): SGHTA, FQGNSA. V was pared by 8 bases and J by 4 bases, with 17 bases between. DNA for the CDR3: TGTGCCAGCTCCCGGGAGGGATCCTCCTATGGCTACACCTTC. This encodes CASSREGSSYGYTF.